This T cell receptor beta chain appears in the sequencing data of a study of identical twins. Study-wide results and caveats: Researchers caution that invariant MAIT and iNKT cells could partly confound zero-insertion analyses. For monozygotic twins, models underestimated out-of-frame TCR alpha sharing. Out-of-frame beta chain sequences displayed weaker excess sharing between twins.

As for this clonotype: The antigen is undetermined.

After template switching added a universal primer site, the resulting cDNA carried unique molecular identifiers. MiXCR, run by TCRdb on the 5' RACE reads, gives a single entry per CDR3 protein. The profile shows around 1.7 million distinct CDR3 sequences, 32% of them singletons. Input material: cord blood. The source is a newborn girl in good health.

CDR3 sequence reads: CASSRQSLVYNEQFF. CDR3 sequence (DNA): TGTGCCAGCAGTCGACAGTCCCTGGTTTACAATGAGCAGTTCTTC. This chain joins TRBV6-5 and TRBJ2-1, with a tentative D call TRBD1 (5 bases). Trimming shortened V by 5 bases and J by 4 bases, and 15 bases separated the two germline ends. This CDR3 region has 15 residues. Germline V gene data show CDR1 as MNHEY and CDR2 as SVGAGI.